This T cell receptor (beta chain) was observed in a study of T cell responses to AZD1222 COVID-19 vaccine. Germline CDR1 reads MNHEY; CDR2 reads SMNVEV (reference sequence). This CDR3 is built from 15 residues. The germline V and J ends were trimmed by 4 bases and 2 bases, with 12 bases remaining between them. Sequencing was performed with immunoSEQ multiplex PCR; in TCRdb, only in-frame clones are kept and a portion is missing. The table lists roughly 150,000 clones, just under 95% of them singletons. The V gene is TRBV27, the J gene TRBJ1-5; D might be TRBD1 (6 bases). Sequenced here: peripheral blood, sampled on day 0 of AZD1222 vaccination. This sequence originates from an adult in good health. This CDR3 is CASSSSGGRNQPQHF. The CDR3 DNA sequence: TGTGCCAGCAGTTCCTCTGGGGGGCGCAATCAGCCCCAGCATTTT.